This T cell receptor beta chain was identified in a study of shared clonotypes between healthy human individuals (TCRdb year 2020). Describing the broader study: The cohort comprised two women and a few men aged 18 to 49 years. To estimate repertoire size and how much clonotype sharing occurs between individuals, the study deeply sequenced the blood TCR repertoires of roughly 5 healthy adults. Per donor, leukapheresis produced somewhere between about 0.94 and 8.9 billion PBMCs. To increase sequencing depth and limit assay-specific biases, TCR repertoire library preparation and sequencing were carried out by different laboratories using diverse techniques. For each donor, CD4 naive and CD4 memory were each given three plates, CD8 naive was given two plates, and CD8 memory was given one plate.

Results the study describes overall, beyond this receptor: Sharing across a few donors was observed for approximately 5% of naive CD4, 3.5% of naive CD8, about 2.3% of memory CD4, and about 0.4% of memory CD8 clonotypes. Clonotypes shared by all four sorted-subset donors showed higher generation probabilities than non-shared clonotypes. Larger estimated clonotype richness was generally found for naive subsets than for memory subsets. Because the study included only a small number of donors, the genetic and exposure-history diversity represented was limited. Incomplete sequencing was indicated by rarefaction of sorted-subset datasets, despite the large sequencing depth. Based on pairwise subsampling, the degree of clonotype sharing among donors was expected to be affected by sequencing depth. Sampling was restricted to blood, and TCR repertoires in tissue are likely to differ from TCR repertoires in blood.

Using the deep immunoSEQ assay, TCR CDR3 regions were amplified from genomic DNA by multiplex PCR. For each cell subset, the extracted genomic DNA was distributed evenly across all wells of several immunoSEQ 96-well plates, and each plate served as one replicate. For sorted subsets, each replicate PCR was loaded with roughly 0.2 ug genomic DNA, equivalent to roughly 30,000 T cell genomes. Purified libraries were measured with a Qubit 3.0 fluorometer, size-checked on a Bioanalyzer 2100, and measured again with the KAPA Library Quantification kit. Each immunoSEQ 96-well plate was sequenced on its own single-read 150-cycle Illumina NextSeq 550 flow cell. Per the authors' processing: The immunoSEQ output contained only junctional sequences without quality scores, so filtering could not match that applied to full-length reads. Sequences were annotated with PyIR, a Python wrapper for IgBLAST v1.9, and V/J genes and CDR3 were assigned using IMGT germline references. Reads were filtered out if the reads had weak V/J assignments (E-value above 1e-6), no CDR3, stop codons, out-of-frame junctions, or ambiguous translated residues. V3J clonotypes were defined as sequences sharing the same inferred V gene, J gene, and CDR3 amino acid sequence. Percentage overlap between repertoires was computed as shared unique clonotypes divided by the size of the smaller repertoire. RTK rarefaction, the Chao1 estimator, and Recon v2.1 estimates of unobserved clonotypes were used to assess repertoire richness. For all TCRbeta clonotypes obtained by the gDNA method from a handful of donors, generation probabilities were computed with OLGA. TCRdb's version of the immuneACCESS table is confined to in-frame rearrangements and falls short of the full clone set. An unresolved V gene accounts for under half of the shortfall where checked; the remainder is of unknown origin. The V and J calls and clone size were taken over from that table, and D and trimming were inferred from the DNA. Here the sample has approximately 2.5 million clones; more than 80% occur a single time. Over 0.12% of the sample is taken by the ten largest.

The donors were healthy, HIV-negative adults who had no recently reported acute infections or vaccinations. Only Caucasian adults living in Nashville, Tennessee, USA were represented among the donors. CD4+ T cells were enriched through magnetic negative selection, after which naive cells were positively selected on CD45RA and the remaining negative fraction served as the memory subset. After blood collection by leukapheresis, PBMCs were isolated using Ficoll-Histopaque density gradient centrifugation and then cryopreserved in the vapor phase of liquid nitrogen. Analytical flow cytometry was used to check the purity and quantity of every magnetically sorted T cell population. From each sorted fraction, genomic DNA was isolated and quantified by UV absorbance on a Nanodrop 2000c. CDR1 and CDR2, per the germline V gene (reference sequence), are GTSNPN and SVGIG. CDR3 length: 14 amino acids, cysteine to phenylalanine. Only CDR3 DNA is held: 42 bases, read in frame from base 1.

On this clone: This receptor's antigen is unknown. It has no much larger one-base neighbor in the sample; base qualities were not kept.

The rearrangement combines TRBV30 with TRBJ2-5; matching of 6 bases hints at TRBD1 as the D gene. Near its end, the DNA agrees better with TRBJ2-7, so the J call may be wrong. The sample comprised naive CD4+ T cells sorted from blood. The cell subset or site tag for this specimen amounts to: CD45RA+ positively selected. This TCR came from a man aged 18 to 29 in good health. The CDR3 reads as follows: CAWSGLDRSYEQYF. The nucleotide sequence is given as TGTGCCTGGAGTGGCCTGGACAGATCTTACGAGCAGTACTTC.